Following are 24 T cell receptor beta chains from one sample sequenced in a study of OX40 agonist ivuxolimab in advanced cancers. Clones were read by immunoSEQ multiplex PCR, and TCRdb kept only the in-frame ones, dropping some. The sample includes 19,000 or so clones, 80% to 90% of them seen just once. The sample was CD4+ or CD8+ T cells sorted from blood, taken in a trial of the OX40 agonist ivuxolimab. The receptors were gathered from an adult with an advanced solid tumor such as melanoma, head and neck, liver or kidney cancer.

The chain links TRBV5-1 to TRBJ2-1; 13 bases are a match to TRBD2. Germline V gene sequence: CDR1 SGHRS, CDR2 YFSETQ. The CDR3 totals 15 residues. V shed 4 bases and J 10 bases; nucleotides not matched to a gene: 8. This CDR3 reads CASSHTSGGAREQFF. Written as DNA, the CDR3 is TGCGCCAGCAGCCATACTAGCGGGGGGGCTCGAGAGCAGTTCTTC. The variable domain in full, completed from reference TRBV5-1 and TRBJ2-1, reads KAGVTQTPRYLIKTRGQQVTLSCSPISGHRSVSWYQQTPGQGLQFLFEYFSETQRNKGNFPGRFSGRQFSNSRSEMNVSTLELGDSALYLCASSHTSGGAREQFFGPGTRLTVL.

The rearrangement uses TRBV4-2 and TRBJ2-1; maybe TRBD2 (5 bases). This CDR3 has 13 amino acids. V lost 0 bases and J lost 7, with 7 bases in between. The V gene's germline CDR1 is LGHNA and CDR2 YNFKEQ. CDR3 nucleotides: TGTGCCAGCAGCCAAGATCCGGGGAATGAGCAGTTCTTC. Amino acid sequence: CASSQDPGNEQFF.

V gene TRBV5-8 combines with J gene TRBJ1-4, with 8 bases lining up with TRBD1. This CDR3 is built from 15 residues. Germline V lookup: CDR1 SGHTS, CDR2 YDEGEE. Trimming took 3 bases from V and 4 from J; bases not matched to a gene: 5. CDR3 region: CASSSDRVYNEKLFF. The CDR3 coding sequence is TGTGCCAGCAGCTCGGACAGGGTTTATAATGAAAAACTGTTTTTT.

V usage is TRBV19 and J usage is TRBJ2-4, with TRBD1 matching 8 bases. Trimming removed 0 bases from V and 15 bases from J; junction bases left unmatched: 10. The germline gives CDR1 LNHDA, CDR2 SQIVND (reference sequence). The CDR3 length is 14 residues. Written as DNA, the CDR3 is TGTGCCAGTAGTATAGAGGGGCAGGGGGCATTTCGGTACTTC. Protein sequence: CASSIEGQGAFRYF.

V is TRBV5-6 and J is TRBJ2-2, with D maybe TRBD1 (6 bases). V lost 4 bases to trimming and J lost 6 bases, with 10 bases between them. There are 13 residues in the CDR3. CDR1 SGHDT and CDR2 YYEEEE come from the germline V gene. Here the CDR3 reads CASSPWTAGELFF. The DNA of the CDR3 is TGTGCCAGCAGCCCCTGGACAGCCGGGGAGCTGTTTTTT.

Only a few counts were recorded for this clone. The V call is TRBV13, the J call TRBJ1-5, with 11 bases fitting TRBD1. This CDR3 region has 14 residues. Germline assignment: CDR1 PRHDT and CDR2 FYEKMQ (reference sequence). The trim removed 3 bases at V and 5 bases at J, leaving 0 bases unmatched. Written as DNA, the CDR3 is TGTGCCAGCAGCTTGGGACAGGGGGATCAGCCCCAGCATTTT. Protein sequence: CASSLGQGDQPQHF.

This clone was recorded a few times. The chain combines TRBV14 with TRBJ2-3, with D uncertain. Germline CDR1 SGHDN, CDR2 FVKESK. Trimming took 4 bases from V and 0 from J, leaving 17 bases between them. This CDR3 comprises 17 residues. For the CDR3, the DNA is TGTGCCAGCAGCCCAGCCGACGGTCGACCTAGCACAGATACGCAGTATTTT. Translated: CASSPADGRPSTDTQYF.

The rearrangement uses TRBV9 and TRBJ2-1, with 8 positions matching TRBD2. The CDR3 is made up of 15 amino acids. Germline V lookup: CDR1 SGDLS, CDR2 YYNGEE. V gave up 3 bases and J gave up 7 bases; unmatched junction bases: 9. The DNA for the CDR3 is TGTGCCAGCAGCGATTCGGGGGGGCTTGTGAATGAGCAGTTCTTC. This sequence encodes CASSDSGGLVNEQFF. Supplemented by reference TRBV9 and TRBJ2-1, the full variable domain reads DSGVTQTPKHLITATGQRVTLRCSPRSGDLSVYWYQQSLDQGLQFLIQYYNGEERAKGNILERFSAQQFPDLHSELNLSSLELGDSALYFCASSDSGGLVNEQFFGPGTRLTVL.

The rearrangement joins TRBV28 to TRBJ2-7; a possible D gene is TRBD1 (6 bases). The CDR3 length is 14 residues. Germline V gene lookup returns CDR1 MDHEN and CDR2 SYDVKM. V was clipped by 3 bases and J by 5 bases, with 14 bases between them. CDR3 region: CASSFVRGFDEQYF. CDR3 nucleotide sequence: TGTGCCAGCAGTTTTGTCAGGGGCTTCGACGAGCAGTACTTC.

DNA for the CDR3: TGCGCCAGCAGCTCGGACTACTGGGACAGCTACGAGCAGTACTTC. It yields the protein CASSSDYWDSYEQYF. The chain couples TRBV5-1 to TRBJ2-7; perhaps TRBD1 as D (7 bases). The CDR3 has 15 amino acids. Germline lookup yields CDR1 SGHRS and CDR2 YFSETQ. Trimming took off 3 bases at V and 3 bases at J, with 16 bases between the two ends. Looking up the rest from reference TRBV5-1 and TRBJ2-7 gives the full variable domain: KAGVTQTPRYLIKTRGQQVTLSCSPISGHRSVSWYQQTPGQGLQFLFEYFSETQRNKGNFPGRFSGRQFSNSRSEMNVSTLELGDSALYLCASSSDYWDSYEQYFGPGTRLTVT.

This clone turned up a few times. This chain uses TRBV4-2 with TRBJ1-1; 8 bases align to TRBD1. The CDR3 covers 14 residues. Germline assignment: CDR1 LGHNA and CDR2 YNFKEQ. Losses at the gene ends were 4 bases for V and 6 bases for J; bases not matched to a gene: 7. DNA for the CDR3: TGTGCCAGCAGCCCCGGACAGGGAGTGGCTGAAGCTTTCTTT. Protein sequence: CASSPGQGVAEAFF.

There are a few counts of this clone. J is TRBJ1-2 and V is TRBV11-3, with D perhaps TRBD1 (6 bases). V was trimmed by 0 bases and J by 6 bases, leaving 11 bases between them. The length of the CDR3 is 14 residues. Germline assignment: CDR1 SGHNT and CDR2 YENEEA. CDR3 bases: TGTGCCAGCAGCTTAGAGGAGTCAGGGGATGGCTACACCTTC. As protein: CASSLEESGDGYTF.

This chain joins TRBV10-3 and TRBJ1-2; D perhaps matches TRBD1 (6 bases). Germline assignment: CDR1 ENHRY and CDR2 SYGVKD. CDR3 length equals 12 residues. Trimming shortened V by 6 bases and J by 6 bases, and 11 bases separated the two germline ends. CDR3 DNA sequence: TGTGCCATCAGCCAGTCAGGGGATGGCTACACCTTC. Its protein is CAISQSGDGYTF.

This sequence joins TRBV28 and TRBJ1-2; possible D gene TRBD1, 5 bases. V lost 7 bases and J 6 bases, leaving 15 bases between the germline ends. CDR1 MDHEN and CDR2 SYDVKM come from the germline V gene. This CDR3 contains 13 residues. The CDR3 is CASTVIDRDGYTF. CDR3 DNA: TGTGCCAGCACAGTAATCGACAGAGATGGCTACACCTTC.

This clone was detected once. This chain links TRBV9 with TRBJ1-5; TRBD1 might be the D (6 bases). The germline gives CDR1 SGDLS, CDR2 YYNGEE. This CDR3 comprises 15 residues. The ends were cut back, 4 bases at V and 2 bases at J, with 13 bases in the middle. The CDR3 DNA sequence: TGTGCCAGCAGCTCAGGGGAATTGGGCAATCAGCCCCAGCATTTT. Its translation is CASSSGELGNQPQHF.

The CDR3 sequence: CASRLRDGNSPLHF. The CDR3 region has the DNA TGTGCCAGCAGGCTTCGGGACGGGAATTCACCCCTCCACTTT. The rearrangement joins TRBV5-6 to TRBJ1-6; a possible D gene is TRBD1 (5 bases). The V gene lost 5 bases and the J gene lost 7 bases, with 13 bases spanning the gap. The CDR3 has 14 amino acids. CDR1 and CDR2 from the germline V gene are SGHDT and YYEEEE. Combining the CDR3 with reference TRBV5-6 and TRBJ1-6 gives the whole variable domain DAGVTQSPTHLIKTRGQQVTLRCSPKSGHDTVSWYQQALGQGPQFIFQYYEEEERQRGNFPDRFSGHQFPNYSSELNVNALLLGDSALYLCASRLRDGNSPLHFGNGTRLTVT.

J is TRBJ2-7 and V is TRBV4-1; 9 positions agree with TRBD2. The J segment lost 4 bases and the V segment lost 2 bases, leaving 6 bases of the junction unmatched. Per germline, CDR1 MGHRA and CDR2 YSYEKL. CDR3 length: 15 amino acids. The CDR3: CASSQLSGSAYEQYF. The CDR3 DNA is TGCGCCAGCAGCCAACTTAGCGGGAGCGCGTACGAGCAGTACTTC.

This chain links TRBV21-1 with TRBJ1-3. TRBV21-1 is a recognized pseudogene. CDR3 size: 15 residues. The CDR3 nucleotides are TGTGCCAGCAGCACCCCCGGGGGCCGAGGAAACACCATATATTTT. Translation gives CASSTPGGRGNTIYF.

V gene TRBV28 combines with J gene TRBJ1-1; 8 bases line up with TRBD1. V lost 5 bases and J lost 3; bases outside the gene matches: 5. There are 14 residues in the CDR3. Germline V gene data show CDR1 as MDHEN and CDR2 as SYDVKM. This chain's CDR3 is CASSTQGGYTEAFF. CDR3 sequence (DNA): TGTGCCAGCAGTACACAGGGGGGGTACACTGAAGCTTTCTTT.

The chain carries TRBV27 and TRBJ1-1; TRBD1 matches 9 bases. V was clipped by 3 bases and J by 7 bases; unmatched bases: 6. Germline V gene sequence: CDR1 MNHEY, CDR2 SMNVEV (reference sequence). This CDR3 is built from 14 residues. CDR3 region: CASSFNRGQVEAFF. CDR3 nucleotide sequence: TGTGCCAGCAGTTTTAACAGGGGGCAGGTTGAAGCTTTCTTT.

The chain recombines TRBV4-2 with TRBJ2-7, with D possibly called TRBD1 or TRBD2 (5 bases each). V lost 1 base and J lost 5, with 9 bases in between. Looked up from germline, CDR1 is LGHNA and CDR2 is YNFKEQ. There are 13 residues in the CDR3. In DNA, the CDR3 is TGTGCCAGCAGCCAAGGGGACGGAGACGAGCAGTACTTC. Translated: CASSQGDGDEQYF.

This rearrangement joins TRBV4-1 to TRBJ1-1; tentatively, D is TRBD1 (5 bases). The germline gives CDR1 MGHRA, CDR2 YSYEKL. V lost 6 bases, J lost 0 bases, and 20 bases lay in between. The length of the CDR3 is 17 residues. This CDR3 is CASSGGDHRDLNTEAFF. The CDR3 region has the DNA TGCGCCAGCAGTGGGGGAGACCACCGGGATCTGAACACTGAAGCTTTCTTT.

This sequence joins TRBV6-5 and TRBJ2-7; 7 nucleotides agree with TRBD1. Trimming took 5 bases from V and 0 from J; bases not matched to a gene: 7. The CDR3 consists of 15 residues. Germline-derived CDR1 and CDR2 are MNHEY and SVGAGI. CDR3 residues: CASSLGQDGSYEQYF. The CDR3 region has the DNA TGTGCCAGCAGTCTTGGACAGGACGGCTCCTACGAGCAGTACTTC.

This chain uses TRBV27 with TRBJ1-5; possibly TRBD1 for D (6 bases). V lost 1 base and J 6 bases, leaving 13 bases between the germline ends. CDR1 is MNHEY, CDR2 SMNVEV, per germline (reference sequence). The CDR3 is made up of 15 amino acids. The CDR3 DNA sequence: TGTGCCAGCAGTTTATATTCAGGGGCGAGTCAGCCCCAGCATTTT. It translates to CASSLYSGASQPQHF.